This T cell receptor (beta chain) was captured by sequencing in a study of blood T cell repertoires in COVID-19. Study-wide context: Some COVID-19 samples were acute and others convalescent; all came from the United States, Italy and Spain.

TCRdb keeps only in-frame clones here, not all; method: immunoSEQ multiplex PCR. In the table there are roughly 100,000 clones, around 81% of which are singletons. Sequencing was done on a sample of peripheral blood. This receptor was obtained from a man older than 75 with acute or convalescent COVID-19.

In DNA, the CDR3 is TGCGCCAGCAGCTTGGGCAGGGGGGTGAATGCAGATACGCAGTATTTT. It is translated as CASSLGRGVNADTQYF. This chain connects TRBV5-1 to TRBJ2-3, with D tentatively TRBD1 (7 bases). The CDR3 extends over 16 amino acids. CDR1 and CDR2 from the germline V gene are SGHRS and YFSETQ. V gave up 0 bases and J gave up 4 bases, with 15 bases separating them.